This T cell receptor (beta chain) originates from a study of T-cell memory formation after mild COVID-19. Study-level background: TCR clusters were largely donor specific.

This clonotype was recorded many times. The target antigen is unknown. Germline CDR1 reads KGHDR; CDR2 reads SFDVKD. V was cut by 5 bases and J by 0 bases, with 2 bases left in between. CDR3 length equals 12 residues. Constant-segment primers were used for 5'RACE, and the resulting TCR alpha and TCR beta cDNA libraries carried sample barcodes and UMIs. TCRdb itself ran the 5' RACE reads through MiXCR, one entry per CDR3 protein. The sample lists 250,000 to 350,000 distinct CDR3 sequences, roughly a fifth occurring once. Study-wide points: CD4+ bias marked clones expanding day 15 to 37, unlike balanced contracting clones.

Sequencing used PBMCs or a T cell subset sorted from them (not recorded which). The clonotype comes from a man between 18 and 29 years old who had mild COVID-19 (a few samples of this study predate the infection). Cell type and time point are not known. The chain uses TRBV24-1 and TRBJ2-3; no definite D call. In DNA form, the CDR3 reads TGTGCCACCAGTGGGAGCACAGATACGCAGTATTTT. Amino acids: CATSGSTDTQYF.